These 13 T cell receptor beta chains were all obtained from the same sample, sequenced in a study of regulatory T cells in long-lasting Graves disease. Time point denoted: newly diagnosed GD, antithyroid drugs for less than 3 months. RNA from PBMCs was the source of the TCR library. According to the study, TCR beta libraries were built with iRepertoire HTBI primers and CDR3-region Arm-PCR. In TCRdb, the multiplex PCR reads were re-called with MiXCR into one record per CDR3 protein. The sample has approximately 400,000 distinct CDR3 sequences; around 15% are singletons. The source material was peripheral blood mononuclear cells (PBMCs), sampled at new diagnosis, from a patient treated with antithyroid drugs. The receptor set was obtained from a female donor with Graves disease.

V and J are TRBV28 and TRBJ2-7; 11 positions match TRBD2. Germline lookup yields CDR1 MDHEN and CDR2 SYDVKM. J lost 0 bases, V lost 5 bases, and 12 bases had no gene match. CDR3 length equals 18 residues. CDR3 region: CASSPILAGAFSSYEQYF. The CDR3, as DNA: TGTGCCAGCAGTCCAATACTAGCGGGAGCCTTCAGCTCCTACGAGCAGTACTTC.

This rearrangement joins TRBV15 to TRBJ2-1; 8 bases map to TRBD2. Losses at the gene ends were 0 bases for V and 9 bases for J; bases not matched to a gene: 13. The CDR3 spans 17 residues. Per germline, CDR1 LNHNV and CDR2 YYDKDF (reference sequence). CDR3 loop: CATSRERAGTRIPEQFF. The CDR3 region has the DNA TGTGCCACCAGCAGAGAACGGGCTGGGACTAGGATTCCTGAGCAGTTCTTC.

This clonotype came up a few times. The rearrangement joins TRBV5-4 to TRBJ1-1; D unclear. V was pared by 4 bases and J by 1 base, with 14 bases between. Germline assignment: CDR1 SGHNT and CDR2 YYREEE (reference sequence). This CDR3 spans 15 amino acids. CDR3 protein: CASSGGSTKNTEAFF. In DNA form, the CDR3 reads TGTGCCAGCAGCGGAGGGTCCACGAAGAACACTGAAGCTTTCTTT. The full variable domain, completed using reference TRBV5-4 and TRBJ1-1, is ETGVTQSPTHLIKTRGQQVTLRCSSQSGHNTVSWYQQALGQGPQFIFQYYREEENGRGNFPPRFSGLQFPNYSSELNVNALELDDSALYLCASSGGSTKNTEAFFGQGTRLTVV.

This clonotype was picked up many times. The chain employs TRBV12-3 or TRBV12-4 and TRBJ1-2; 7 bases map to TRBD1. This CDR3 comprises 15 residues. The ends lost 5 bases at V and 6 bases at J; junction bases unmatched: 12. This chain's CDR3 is CASSQEVRGWDGYTF. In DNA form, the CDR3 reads TGTGCCAGCAGTCAGGAGGTCAGGGGGTGGGATGGCTACACCTTC.

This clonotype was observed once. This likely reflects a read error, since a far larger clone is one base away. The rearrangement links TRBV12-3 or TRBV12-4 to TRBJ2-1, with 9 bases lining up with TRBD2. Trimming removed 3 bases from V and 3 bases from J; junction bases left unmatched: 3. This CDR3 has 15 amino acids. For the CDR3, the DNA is TGTGCCAGCAGTTTCGGGACTAGCATCTACAATGAGCAGTTCTTC. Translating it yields CASSFGTSIYNEQFF.

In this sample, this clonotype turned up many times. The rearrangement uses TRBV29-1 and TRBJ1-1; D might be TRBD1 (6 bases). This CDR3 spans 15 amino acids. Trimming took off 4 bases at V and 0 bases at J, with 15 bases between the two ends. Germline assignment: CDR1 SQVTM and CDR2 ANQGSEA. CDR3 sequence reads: CSVGYRGQMNTEAFF. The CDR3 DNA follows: TGCAGCGTTGGATACCGTGGACAGATGAACACTGAAGCTTTCTTT.

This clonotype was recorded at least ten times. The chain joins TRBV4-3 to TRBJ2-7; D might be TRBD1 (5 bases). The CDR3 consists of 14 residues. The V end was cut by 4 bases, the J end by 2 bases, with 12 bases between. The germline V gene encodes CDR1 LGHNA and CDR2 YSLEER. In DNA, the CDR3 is TGCGCCAGCAGCCCTGACCTGACAGCCTACGAGCAGTACTTC. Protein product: CASSPDLTAYEQYF.

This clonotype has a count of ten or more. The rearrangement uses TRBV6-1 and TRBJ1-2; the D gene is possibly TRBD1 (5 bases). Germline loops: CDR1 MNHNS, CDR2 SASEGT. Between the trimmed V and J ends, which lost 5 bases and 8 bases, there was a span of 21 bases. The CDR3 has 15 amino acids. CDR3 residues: CASSRLIKGWLGYTF. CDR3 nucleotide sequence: TGTGCCAGCAGTCGCCTAATTAAGGGGTGGTTGGGCTACACCTTC.

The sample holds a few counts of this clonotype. As DNA, the CDR3 is TGCGCCAGCAGCCTAGTACAGGGGAGGGATGAAAAACTGTTTTTT. Protein sequence: CASSLVQGRDEKLFF. This chain links TRBV4-1 with TRBJ1-4; 7 bases are shared with TRBD1. Germline V CDR1 and CDR2: MGHRA, YSYEKL. The CDR3 consists of 15 residues. V dropped 4 bases and J dropped 6; count of bases not matched to a gene: 8.

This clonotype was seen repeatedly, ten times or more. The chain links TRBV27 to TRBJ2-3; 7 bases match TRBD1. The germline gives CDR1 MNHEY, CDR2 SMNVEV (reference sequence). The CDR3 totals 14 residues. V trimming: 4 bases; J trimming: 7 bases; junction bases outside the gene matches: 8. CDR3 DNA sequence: TGTGCCAGCAGTTCGGTCGACAGGGCAAATACGCAGTATTTT. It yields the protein CASSSVDRANTQYF.

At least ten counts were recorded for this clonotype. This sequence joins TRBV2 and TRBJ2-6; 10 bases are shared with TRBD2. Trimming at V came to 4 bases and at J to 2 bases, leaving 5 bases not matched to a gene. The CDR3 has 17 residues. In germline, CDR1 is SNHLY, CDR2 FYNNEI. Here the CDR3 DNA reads TGTGCCAGCAGTGCAGGGCTAGCGGGAGCTGGGGCCAACGTCCTGACTTTC. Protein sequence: CASSAGLAGAGANVLTF.

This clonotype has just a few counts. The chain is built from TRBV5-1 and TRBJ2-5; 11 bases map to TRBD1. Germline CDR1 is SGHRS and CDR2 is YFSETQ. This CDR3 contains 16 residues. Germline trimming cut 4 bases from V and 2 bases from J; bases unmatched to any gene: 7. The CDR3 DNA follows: TGCGCCAGCAGCACAGGACAGGGGGCCGCTCAAGAGACCCAGTACTTC. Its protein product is CASSTGQGAAQETQYF.

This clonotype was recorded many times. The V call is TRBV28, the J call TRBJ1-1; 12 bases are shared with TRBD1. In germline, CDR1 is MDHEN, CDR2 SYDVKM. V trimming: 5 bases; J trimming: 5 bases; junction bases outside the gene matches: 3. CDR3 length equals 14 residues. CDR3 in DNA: TGTGCCAGCAGTCCGGGACAGGGGGCGACTGAAGCTTTCTTT. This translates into CASSPGQGATEAFF.